The 5 T cell receptor beta chains below were found in one sample sequenced in a study of cytomegalovirus exposure and HLA in healthy donors. The PCR had 60 Vbeta and 13 Jbeta primers. Clones were sequenced by immunoSEQ multiplex PCR, and TCRdb holds only the in-frame ones, with some missing. The table includes about 150,000 clones, about 82% detected once. Sequenced material: PBMCs. The receptors were gathered from a male donor in good health and CMV-seronegative.

The chain couples TRBV5-1 to TRBJ2-3, with 7 nucleotides matching TRBD2. The junction had 10 bases not matched to a gene; V was cut back by 3 bases and J by 6 bases. This CDR3 contains 15 residues. Germline values: CDR1 SGHRS, CDR2 YFSETQ. CDR3 residues: CASSSGGSEEDTQYF. The CDR3 DNA reads as TGCGCCAGCAGCTCCGGGGGGTCAGAAGAGGATACGCAGTATTTT.

This clone came up a few times. The chain joins TRBV13 to TRBJ1-6, with TRBD1 matching over 9 bases. The germline V gene encodes CDR1 PRHDT and CDR2 FYEKMQ (reference sequence). Losses at the gene ends were 1 base for V and 13 bases for J; bases not matched to a gene: 8. The CDR3 length is 15 residues. The CDR3 bases are TGTGCCAGCAGCTTAGCTCTGGGACAGGGACATCCCCTCCACTTT. This sequence encodes CASSLALGQGHPLHF.

The chain couples TRBV6-6 to TRBJ2-1, with D possibly TRBD2 on 7 matching bases. The V gene's germline CDR1 is MNHNY and CDR2 SVGAGI (reference sequence). V lost 0 bases and J lost 6, with 9 bases in between. This CDR3 has 14 amino acids. The CDR3: CASSYSGGANEQFF. CDR3 DNA: TGTGCCAGCAGTTACTCGGGGGGGGCCAATGAGCAGTTCTTC.

The chain has TRBV4-3 and TRBJ2-3, with 15 bases identical to TRBD2. The J segment lost 4 bases and the V segment lost 0 bases, leaving 8 bases of the junction unmatched. Germline V CDR1 and CDR2: LGHNA, YSLEER. CDR3 length: 19 amino acids. The CDR3 region is CASSQEAGTSGRRADTQYF. The CDR3 nucleotides are TGCGCCAGCAGCCAAGAGGCGGGGACTAGCGGGAGGAGGGCAGATACGCAGTATTTT.

The chain combines TRBV19 with TRBJ1-6, with D possibly matching TRBD1 (5 bases). The germline gives CDR1 LNHDA, CDR2 SQIVND (reference sequence). Trimming stripped 2 bases from V and 6 bases from J, with 14 bases between. The CDR3 covers 16 residues. CDR3 in amino acids: CASSITGPGPNSPLHF. The CDR3 DNA reads as TGTGCCAGTAGTATAACAGGTCCCGGACCTAATTCACCCCTCCACTTT. The full variable domain, completed using reference TRBV19 and TRBJ1-6, is DGGITQSPKYLFRKEGQNVTLSCEQNLNHDAMYWYRQDPGQGLRLIYYSQIVNDFQKGDIAEGYSVSREKKESFPLTVTSAQKNPTAFYLCASSITGPGPNSPLHFGNGTRLTVT.